The rows below give T cell receptor beta chains drawn from one sample of a study of T-cell memory formation after mild COVID-19. TCRdb analysed the 5' RACE reads with MiXCR anew, one entry per CDR3 protein. The top ten clones hold approximately 20% of a sample with a few hundred thousand distinct CDR3 sequences, approximately 9% of them seen once. The specimen sequenced was PBMCs or a T cell subset sorted from them (not recorded which). Receptors were obtained from a man aged 18-30 years who had mild COVID-19 (a few samples of this study predate the infection). Cell type and time point are not known. Both conserved end residues are part of each CDR3. D genes are given only for firm matches. Clone size appears in some rows only: once, few, many, or a class for an expanded clone.

CDR3aa | d_gene | j_gene | abundance | len | v_gene
CASSLARAVYRETQYF | . | TRBJ2-5 | . | 16 | TRBV5-1
CASKKGASNTDTQYF | TRBD1 | TRBJ2-3 | . | 15 | TRBV6-5
CAIGGSGEETQYF | TRBD2 | TRBJ2-5 | . | 13 | TRBV10-3
CASSWRPQGSNTGELFF | . | TRBJ2-2 | few | 17 | TRBV5-1
CASSLPFRDSLGEKLFF | TRBD1 | TRBJ1-4 | few | 17 | TRBV28
CASSYGRADEQFF | . | TRBJ2-1 | many | 13 | TRBV5-1
CASSARTGPVLTF | . | TRBJ2-6 | many | 13 | TRBV25-1
CASSLGRGEQYF | . | TRBJ2-7 | . | 12 | TRBV7-9
CASRPDYVGEKLFF | . | TRBJ1-4 | few | 14 | TRBV6-5
CARSFGGLAGGTEQFF | TRBD2 | TRBJ2-1 | . | 16 | TRBV5-3
CASSSHRDRNEKLFF | . | TRBJ1-4 | . | 15 | TRBV7-6
CASSQAVFTAYNEQFF | . | TRBJ2-1 | . | 16 | TRBV3-1
CASSPEGVPYEQYF | . | TRBJ2-7 | many | 14 | TRBV4-2
CASEGTSGGLYEQYF | TRBD2 | TRBJ2-7 | . | 15 | TRBV7-9
CASSVGDGPYEQYF | . | TRBJ2-7 | many | 14 | TRBV5-6
CASSSRRSNYEQYF | . | TRBJ2-7 | few | 14 | TRBV7-2
CASRRTGGGIAETQYF | TRBD1 | TRBJ2-5 | few | 16 | TRBV3-1
CASSFGTGRNTEAFF | . | TRBJ1-1 | . | 15 | TRBV5-5
CASSKAGTGYGYTF | . | TRBJ1-2 | . | 14 | TRBV21-1
CATGGENTGELFF | . | TRBJ2-2 | . | 13 | TRBV15
CASSGLVEETQYF | TRBD2 | TRBJ2-5 | few | 13 | TRBV5-1
CASTHFGGSTDTQYF | . | TRBJ2-3 | . | 15 | TRBV12-3/TRBV12-4
CASSRDWDYEQYF | . | TRBJ2-7 | . | 13 | TRBV5-6
CASSLGYGTQYF | . | TRBJ2-3 | . | 12 | TRBV12-3/TRBV12-4
CASSDRQGESTDTQYF | TRBD1 | TRBJ2-3 | many | 16 | TRBV13
CASSLGVSGENTIYF | . | TRBJ1-3 | . | 15 | TRBV5-1
CASNTNRETQYF | . | TRBJ2-5 | few | 12 | TRBV12-3/TRBV12-4
CASSKPQGYEQYF | . | TRBJ2-7 | few | 13 | TRBV3-1
CSRLLGNTQYF | . | TRBJ2-3 | . | 11 | TRBV2
CASGLRANVLTF | . | TRBJ2-6 | . | 12 | TRBV6-5
CASSTPFGDKYNEQFF | . | TRBJ2-1 | few | 16 | TRBV7-6
CSVIRQESTEAFF | . | TRBJ1-1 | few | 13 | TRBV29-1
CASSLVGTASNQPQHF | TRBD1 | TRBJ1-5 | many | 16 | TRBV27
CAGKTVAGELFF | . | TRBJ2-2 | once | 12 | TRBV7-9
CASSKTPGLLSSYNEQFF | . | TRBJ2-1 | . | 18 | TRBV19
CASSLRGPGGYGYTF | TRBD1 | TRBJ1-2 | . | 15 | TRBV5-1
CASSLDGGGNYGYTF | . | TRBJ1-2 | . | 15 | TRBV5-4
CASSQVGGNKNIQYF | . | TRBJ2-4 | few | 15 | TRBV4-3
CASSSGREGPRGSYNSPLHF | . | TRBJ1-6 | few | 20 | TRBV7-6
CASSLDRTSTDTQYF | . | TRBJ2-3 | many | 15 | TRBV5-1
CASSYGTGLGDTEAFF | . | TRBJ1-1 | . | 16 | TRBV12-3/TRBV12-4
CASSQEWQEARGTEAFF | . | TRBJ1-1 | . | 17 | TRBV4-3
CASSSWTGLMDTQYF | TRBD1 | TRBJ2-3 | few | 15 | TRBV5-1
CASSLAEEGSYNEQFF | . | TRBJ2-1 | . | 16 | TRBV5-1
CASSLFSMFLGAFF | . | TRBJ1-1 | . | 14 | TRBV7-6
CASSQGLAGSTDTQYF | TRBD2 | TRBJ2-3 | . | 16 | TRBV3-1
CASSAVAWGGVF | . | TRBJ1-1 | few | 12 | TRBV18
CASSPRSNQPQHF | . | TRBJ1-5 | . | 13 | TRBV6-5
CASSQQGPYTAGDTEAFF | . | TRBJ1-1 | . | 18 | TRBV2
CAWTRNTEAFF | . | TRBJ1-1 | . | 11 | TRBV30
CASSHEGIDQPQHF | . | TRBJ1-5 | few | 14 | TRBV4-2
CASSLNPPGRGGYNEQFF | TRBD2 | TRBJ2-1 | few | 18 | TRBV7-3
CASSLNRVPEAFF | . | TRBJ1-1 | many | 13 | TRBV5-5
CASSLAVGTSRGEQFF | TRBD2 | TRBJ2-1 | many | 16 | TRBV5-1
CASSRLAGGLTDTQYF | TRBD2 | TRBJ2-3 | many | 16 | TRBV19
CASSLATGLGSPLHF | . | TRBJ1-6 | . | 15 | TRBV7-2
CASSLDTTGGIYGYTF | TRBD1 | TRBJ1-2 | few | 16 | TRBV5-1
CASHGQGADTQYF | TRBD1 | TRBJ2-3 | few | 13 | TRBV5-5